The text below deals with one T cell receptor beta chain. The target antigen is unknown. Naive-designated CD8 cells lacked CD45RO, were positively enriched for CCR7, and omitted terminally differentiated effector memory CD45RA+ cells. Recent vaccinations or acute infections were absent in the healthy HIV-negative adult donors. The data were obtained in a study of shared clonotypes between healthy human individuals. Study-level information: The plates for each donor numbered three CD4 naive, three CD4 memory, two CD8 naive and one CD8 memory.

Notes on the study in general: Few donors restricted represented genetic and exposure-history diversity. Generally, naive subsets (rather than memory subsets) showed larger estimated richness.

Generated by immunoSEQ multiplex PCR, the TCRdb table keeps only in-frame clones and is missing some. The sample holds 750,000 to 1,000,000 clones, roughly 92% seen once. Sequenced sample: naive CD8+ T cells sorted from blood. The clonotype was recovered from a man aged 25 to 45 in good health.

As DNA, the CDR3 is TGTGCCAGCAGCTTCGACCCCGCCGGTAGCGGGACCTCCTACAATGAGCAGTTCTTC. It specifies CASSFDPAGSGTSYNEQFF. The V call is TRBV7-9, the J call TRBJ2-1; 8 nucleotides match TRBD2. The V gene end was trimmed by 3 bases and the J gene end by 0 bases; junction bases not matched to a gene: 13. Germline CDR1 reads SEHNR; CDR2 reads FQNEAQ (reference sequence). The CDR3 extends over 19 amino acids.